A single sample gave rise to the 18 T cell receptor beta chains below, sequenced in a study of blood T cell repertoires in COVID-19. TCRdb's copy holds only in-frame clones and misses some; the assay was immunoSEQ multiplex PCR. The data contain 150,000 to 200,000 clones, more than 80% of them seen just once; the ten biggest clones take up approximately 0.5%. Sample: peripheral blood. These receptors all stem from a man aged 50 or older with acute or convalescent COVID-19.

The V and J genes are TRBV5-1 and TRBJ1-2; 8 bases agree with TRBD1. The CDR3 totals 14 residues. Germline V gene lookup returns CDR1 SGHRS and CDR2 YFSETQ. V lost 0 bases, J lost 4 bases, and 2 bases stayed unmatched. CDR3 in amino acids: CASSLDGQGYGYTF. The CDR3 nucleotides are TGCGCCAGCAGCTTGGATGGACAGGGCTATGGCTACACCTTC.

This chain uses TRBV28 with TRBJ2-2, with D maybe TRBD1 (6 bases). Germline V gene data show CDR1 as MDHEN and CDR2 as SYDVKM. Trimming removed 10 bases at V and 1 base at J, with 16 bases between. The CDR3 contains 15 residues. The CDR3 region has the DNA TGTGCCACCAGGTACCCACAGGGGAACACCGGGGAGCTGTTTTTT. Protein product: CATRYPQGNTGELFF.

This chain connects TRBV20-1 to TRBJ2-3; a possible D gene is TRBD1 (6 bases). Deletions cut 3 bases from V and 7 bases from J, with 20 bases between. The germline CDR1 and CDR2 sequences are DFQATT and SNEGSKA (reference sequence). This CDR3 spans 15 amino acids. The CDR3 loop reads CSASRGSRETNTQYF. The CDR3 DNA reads TGCAGTGCTAGTAGGGGGTCGCGAGAAACTAATACGCAGTATTTT.

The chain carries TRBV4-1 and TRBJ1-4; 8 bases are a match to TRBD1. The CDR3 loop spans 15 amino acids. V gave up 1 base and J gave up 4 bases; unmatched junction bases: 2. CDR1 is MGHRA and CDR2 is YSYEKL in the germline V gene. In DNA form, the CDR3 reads TGCGCCAGCAGCCAAGGGACAGGGAGTAATGAAAAACTGTTTTTT. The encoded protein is CASSQGTGSNEKLFF.

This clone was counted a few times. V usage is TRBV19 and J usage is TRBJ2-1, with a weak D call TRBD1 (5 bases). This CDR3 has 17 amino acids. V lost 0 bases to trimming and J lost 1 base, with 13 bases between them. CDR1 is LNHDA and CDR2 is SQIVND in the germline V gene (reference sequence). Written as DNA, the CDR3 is TGTGCCAGTAGTATAGATCACCTAGACAGATCCTACAATGAGCAGTTCTTC. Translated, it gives CASSIDHLDRSYNEQFF.

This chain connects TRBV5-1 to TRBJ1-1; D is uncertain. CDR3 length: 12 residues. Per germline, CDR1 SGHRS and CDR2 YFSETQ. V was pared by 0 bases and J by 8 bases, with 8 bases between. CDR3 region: CASSLGQVEAFF. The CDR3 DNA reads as TGCGCCAGCAGCTTGGGGCAAGTAGAAGCTTTCTTT.

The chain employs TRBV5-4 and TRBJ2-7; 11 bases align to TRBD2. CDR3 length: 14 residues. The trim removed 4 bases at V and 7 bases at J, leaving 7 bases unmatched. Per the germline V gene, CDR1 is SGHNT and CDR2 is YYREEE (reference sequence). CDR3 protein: CASSLAGGVGEQYF. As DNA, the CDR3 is TGTGCCAGCAGCCTAGCGGGAGGAGTGGGGGAGCAGTACTTC.

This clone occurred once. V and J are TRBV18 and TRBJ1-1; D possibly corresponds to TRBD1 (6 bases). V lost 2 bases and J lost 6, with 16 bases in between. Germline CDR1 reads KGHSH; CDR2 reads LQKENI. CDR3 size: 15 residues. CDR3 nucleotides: TGTGCCAGCTCACCATCCCGCAGGGGCCCGTCTGAAGCTTTCTTT. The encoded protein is CASSPSRRGPSEAFF.

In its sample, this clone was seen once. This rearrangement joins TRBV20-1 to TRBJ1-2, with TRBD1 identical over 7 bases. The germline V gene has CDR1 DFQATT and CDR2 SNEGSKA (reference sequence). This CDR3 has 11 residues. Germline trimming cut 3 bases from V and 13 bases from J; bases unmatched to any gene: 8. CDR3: CSASQYRGFTF. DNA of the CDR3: TGCAGTGCTAGCCAATACAGGGGATTCACCTTC.

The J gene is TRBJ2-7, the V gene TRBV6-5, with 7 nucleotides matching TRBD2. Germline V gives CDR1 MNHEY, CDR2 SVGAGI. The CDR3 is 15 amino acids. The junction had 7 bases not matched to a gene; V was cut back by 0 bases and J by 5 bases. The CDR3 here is CASSYSAGAVNEQYF. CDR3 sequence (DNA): TGTGCCAGCAGTTACTCGGCGGGAGCGGTCAACGAGCAGTACTTC.

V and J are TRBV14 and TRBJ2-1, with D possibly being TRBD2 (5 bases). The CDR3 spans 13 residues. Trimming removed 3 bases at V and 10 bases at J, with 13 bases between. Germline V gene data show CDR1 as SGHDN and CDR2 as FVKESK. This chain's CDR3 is CASSQHTSGEQFF. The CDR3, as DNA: TGTGCCAGCAGCCAGCATACTAGTGGGGAGCAGTTCTTC.

CDR3 in amino acids: CASSGKDRGGTDTQYF. In DNA form, the CDR3 reads TGTGCCAGCAGCGGAAAAGACAGGGGGGGCACAGATACGCAGTATTTT. The chain combines TRBV7-8 with TRBJ2-3, with TRBD1 matching 9 bases. CDR1 is SGHVS, CDR2 FQNEAQ, per germline. V lost 5 bases, J lost 1 base, and 7 bases stayed unmatched. The CDR3 sequence is 16 residues long.

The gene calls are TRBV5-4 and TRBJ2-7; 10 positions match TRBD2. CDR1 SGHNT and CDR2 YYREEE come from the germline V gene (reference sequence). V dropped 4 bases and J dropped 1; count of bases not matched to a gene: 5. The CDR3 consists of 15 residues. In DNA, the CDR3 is TGTGCCAGCAGCACAAGCGGGAGGGCTTCCTACGAGCAGTACTTC. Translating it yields CASSTSGRASYEQYF.

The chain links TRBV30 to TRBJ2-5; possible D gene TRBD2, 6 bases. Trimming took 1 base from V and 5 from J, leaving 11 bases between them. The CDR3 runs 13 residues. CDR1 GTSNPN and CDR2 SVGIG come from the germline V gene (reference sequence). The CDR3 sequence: CAWSALAEETQYF. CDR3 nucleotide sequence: TGTGCCTGGAGTGCACTAGCTGAGGAGACCCAGTACTTC.

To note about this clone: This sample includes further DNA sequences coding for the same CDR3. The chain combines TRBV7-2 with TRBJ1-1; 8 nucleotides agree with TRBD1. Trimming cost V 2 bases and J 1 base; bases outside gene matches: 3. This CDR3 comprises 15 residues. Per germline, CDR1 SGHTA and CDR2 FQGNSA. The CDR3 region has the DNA TGTGCCAGCAGCTTATTAGGGACAGGGAACACTGAAGCTTTCTTT. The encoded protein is CASSLLGTGNTEAFF.

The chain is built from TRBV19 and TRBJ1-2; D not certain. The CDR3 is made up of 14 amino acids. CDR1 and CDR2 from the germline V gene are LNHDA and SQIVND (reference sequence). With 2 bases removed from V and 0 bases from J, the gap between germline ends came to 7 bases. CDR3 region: CASSITETNYGYTF. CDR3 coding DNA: TGTGCCAGTAGTATAACTGAAACTAACTATGGCTACACCTTC.

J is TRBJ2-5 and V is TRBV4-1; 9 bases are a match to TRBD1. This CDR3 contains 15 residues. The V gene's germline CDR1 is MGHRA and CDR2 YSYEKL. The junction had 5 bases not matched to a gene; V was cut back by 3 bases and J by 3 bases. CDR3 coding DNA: TGCGCCAGCAGCCAGCTGGACAGGGGAGAAGAGACCCAGTACTTC. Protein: CASSQLDRGEETQYF.

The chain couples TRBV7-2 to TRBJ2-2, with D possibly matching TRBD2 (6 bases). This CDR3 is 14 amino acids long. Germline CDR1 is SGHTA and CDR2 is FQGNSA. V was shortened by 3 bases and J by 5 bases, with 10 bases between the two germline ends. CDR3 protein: CASSLGGMTGELFF. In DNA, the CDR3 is TGTGCCAGCAGCTTGGGGGGAATGACCGGGGAGCTGTTTTTT.